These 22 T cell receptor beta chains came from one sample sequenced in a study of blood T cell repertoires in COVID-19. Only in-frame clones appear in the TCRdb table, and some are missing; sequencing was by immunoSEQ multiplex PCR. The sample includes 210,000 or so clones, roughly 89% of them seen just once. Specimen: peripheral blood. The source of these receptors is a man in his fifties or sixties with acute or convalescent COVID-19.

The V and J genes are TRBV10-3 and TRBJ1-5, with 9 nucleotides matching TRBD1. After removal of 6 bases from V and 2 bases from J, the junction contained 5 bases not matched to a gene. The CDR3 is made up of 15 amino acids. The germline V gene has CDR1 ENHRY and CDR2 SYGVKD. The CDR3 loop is CAISPGQGGNQPQHF. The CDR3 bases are TGTGCCATCAGCCCGGGACAGGGCGGCAATCAGCCCCAGCATTTT.

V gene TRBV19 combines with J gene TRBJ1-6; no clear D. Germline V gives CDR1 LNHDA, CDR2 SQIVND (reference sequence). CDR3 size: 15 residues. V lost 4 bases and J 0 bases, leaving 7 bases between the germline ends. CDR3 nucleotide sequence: TGTGCCAGTAGTAGTGTCCTCTCCTATAATTCACCCCTCCACTTT. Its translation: CASSSVLSYNSPLHF.

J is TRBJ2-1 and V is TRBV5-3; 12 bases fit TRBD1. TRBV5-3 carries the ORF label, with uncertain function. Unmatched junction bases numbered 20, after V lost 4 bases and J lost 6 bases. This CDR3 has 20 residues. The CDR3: CARSILRVRNRDRGRNEQFF. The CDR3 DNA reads TGTGCCAGAAGCATTTTGCGGGTACGAAACCGGGACAGGGGGCGCAATGAGCAGTTCTTC.

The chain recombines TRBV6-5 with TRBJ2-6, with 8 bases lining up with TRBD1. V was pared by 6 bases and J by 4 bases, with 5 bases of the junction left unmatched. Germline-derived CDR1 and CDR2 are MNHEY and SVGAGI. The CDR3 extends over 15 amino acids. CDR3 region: CASRRTGSGANVLTF. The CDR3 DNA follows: TGTGCCAGCAGGAGGACAGGGTCCGGGGCCAACGTCCTGACTTTC.

The CDR3 is CASSLAGAYTGELFF. The CDR3 coding sequence is TGCGCCAGCAGCCTAGCGGGGGCCTACACCGGGGAGCTGTTTTTT. The genes are TRBV4-1 and TRBJ2-2; 9 nucleotides line up with TRBD2. Trimming cost V 4 bases and J 3 bases; bases outside gene matches: 3. The CDR3 extends over 15 amino acids. Germline V gene lookup returns CDR1 MGHRA and CDR2 YSYEKL.

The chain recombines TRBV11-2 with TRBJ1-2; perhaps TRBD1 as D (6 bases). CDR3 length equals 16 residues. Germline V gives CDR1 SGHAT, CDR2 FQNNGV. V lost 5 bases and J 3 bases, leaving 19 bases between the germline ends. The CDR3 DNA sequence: TGTGCCAGCAGCCGCACCGGGACAAGCACCCACTATGGCTACACCTTC. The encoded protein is CASSRTGTSTHYGYTF. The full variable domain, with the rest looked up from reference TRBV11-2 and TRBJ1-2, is EAGVAQSPRYKIIEKRQSVAFWCNPISGHATLYWYQQILGQGPKLLIQFQNNGVVDDSQLPKDRFSAERLKGVDSTLKIQPAKLEDSAVYLCASSRTGTSTHYGYTFGSGTRLTVV.

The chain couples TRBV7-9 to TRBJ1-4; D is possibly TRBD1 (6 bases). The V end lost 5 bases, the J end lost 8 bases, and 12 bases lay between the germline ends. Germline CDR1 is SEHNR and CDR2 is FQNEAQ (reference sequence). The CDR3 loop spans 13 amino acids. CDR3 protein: CASSETGYEKLFF. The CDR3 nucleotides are TGTGCCAGCAGCGAAACAGGGTACGAAAAACTGTTTTTT.

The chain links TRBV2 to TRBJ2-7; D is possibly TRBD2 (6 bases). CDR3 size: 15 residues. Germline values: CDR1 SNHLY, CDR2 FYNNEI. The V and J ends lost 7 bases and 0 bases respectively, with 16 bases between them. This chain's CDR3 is CASNGRDLISYEQYV. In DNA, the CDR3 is TGTGCCAGCAACGGCCGGGACTTAATCTCCTACGAGCAGTACGTC.

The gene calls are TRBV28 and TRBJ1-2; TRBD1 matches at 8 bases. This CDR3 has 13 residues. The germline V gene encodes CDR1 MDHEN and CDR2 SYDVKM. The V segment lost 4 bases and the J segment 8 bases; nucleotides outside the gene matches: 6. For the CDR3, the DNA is TGTGCCAGCAGTTGGGACAGGTCGAAAGGCTACACCTTC. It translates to CASSWDRSKGYTF.

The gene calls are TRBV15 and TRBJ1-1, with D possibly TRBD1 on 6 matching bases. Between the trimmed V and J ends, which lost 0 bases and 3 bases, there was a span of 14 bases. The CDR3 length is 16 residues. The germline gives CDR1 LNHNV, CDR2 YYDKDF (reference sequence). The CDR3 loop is CATSRDPTGTDTEAFF. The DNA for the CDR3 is TGTGCCACCAGCAGAGATCCAACAGGGACGGACACTGAAGCTTTCTTT.

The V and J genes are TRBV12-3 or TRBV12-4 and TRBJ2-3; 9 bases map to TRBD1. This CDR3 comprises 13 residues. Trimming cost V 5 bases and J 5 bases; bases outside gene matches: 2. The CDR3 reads CASSEDRGDTQYF. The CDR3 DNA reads TGTGCCAGCAGTGAGGACAGGGGAGATACGCAGTATTTT.

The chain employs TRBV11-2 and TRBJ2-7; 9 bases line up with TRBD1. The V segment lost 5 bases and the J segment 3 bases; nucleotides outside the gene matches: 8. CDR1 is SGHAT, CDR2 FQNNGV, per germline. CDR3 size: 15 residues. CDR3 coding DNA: TGTGCCAGCAGCCCGGGACAGGGCCCCCTCTACGAGCAGTACTTC. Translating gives CASSPGQGPLYEQYF.

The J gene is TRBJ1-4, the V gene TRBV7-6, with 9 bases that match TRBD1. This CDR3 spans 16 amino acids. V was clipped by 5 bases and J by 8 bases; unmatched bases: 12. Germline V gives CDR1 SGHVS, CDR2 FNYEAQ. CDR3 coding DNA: TGTGCCAGCAGCAAAAGTACAGGGGGCGAAGGGGAAAAACTGTTTTTT. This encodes CASSKSTGGEGEKLFF.

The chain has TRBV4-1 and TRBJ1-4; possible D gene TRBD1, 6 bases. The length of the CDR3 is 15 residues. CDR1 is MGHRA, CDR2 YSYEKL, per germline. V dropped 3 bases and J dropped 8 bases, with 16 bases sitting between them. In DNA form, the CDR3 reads TGCGCCAGCAGCCATTGGCAACAGGGTGACGAAAAACTGTTTTTT. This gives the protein CASSHWQQGDEKLFF.

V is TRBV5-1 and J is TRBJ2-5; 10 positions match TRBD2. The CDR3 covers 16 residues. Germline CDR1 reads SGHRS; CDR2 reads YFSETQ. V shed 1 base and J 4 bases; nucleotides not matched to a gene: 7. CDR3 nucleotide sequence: TGCGCCAGCAGCTTGAGCAGCGGGAGGGCCCGAGAGACCCAGTACTTC. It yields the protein CASSLSSGRARETQYF.

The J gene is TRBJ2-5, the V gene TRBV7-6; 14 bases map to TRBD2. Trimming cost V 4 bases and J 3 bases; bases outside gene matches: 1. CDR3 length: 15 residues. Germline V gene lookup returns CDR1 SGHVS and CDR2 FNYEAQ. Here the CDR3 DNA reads TGTGCCAGCAGCTCGGGACTAGCGGGAGAAGAGACCCAGTACTTC. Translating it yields CASSSGLAGEETQYF.

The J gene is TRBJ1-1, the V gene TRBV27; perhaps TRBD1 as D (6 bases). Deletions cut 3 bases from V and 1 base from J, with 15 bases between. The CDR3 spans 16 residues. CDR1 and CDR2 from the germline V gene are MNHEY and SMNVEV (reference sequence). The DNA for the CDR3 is TGTGCCAGCAGTTTGGGGGTCGGGGGGGCGAACACTGAAGCTTTCTTT. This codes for CASSLGVGGANTEAFF.

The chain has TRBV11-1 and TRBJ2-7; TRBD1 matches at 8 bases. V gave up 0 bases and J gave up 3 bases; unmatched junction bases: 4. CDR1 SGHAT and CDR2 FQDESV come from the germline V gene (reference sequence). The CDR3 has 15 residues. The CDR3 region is CASSLAGQVVYEQYF. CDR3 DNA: TGTGCCAGCAGCTTAGCGGGACAGGTAGTCTACGAGCAGTACTTC.

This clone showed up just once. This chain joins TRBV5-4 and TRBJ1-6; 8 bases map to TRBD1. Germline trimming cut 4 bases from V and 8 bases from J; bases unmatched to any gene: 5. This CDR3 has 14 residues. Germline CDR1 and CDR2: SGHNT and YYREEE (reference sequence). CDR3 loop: CASSPDRVDSPLHF. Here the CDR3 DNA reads TGTGCCAGCAGCCCGGACAGGGTGGATTCACCCCTCCACTTT.

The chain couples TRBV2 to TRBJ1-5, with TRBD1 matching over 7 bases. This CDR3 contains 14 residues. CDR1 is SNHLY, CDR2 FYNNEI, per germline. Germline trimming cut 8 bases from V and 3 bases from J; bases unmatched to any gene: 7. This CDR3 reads CASRGGTVNQPQHF. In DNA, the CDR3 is TGTGCCAGCCGAGGTGGGACAGTCAATCAGCCCCAGCATTTT. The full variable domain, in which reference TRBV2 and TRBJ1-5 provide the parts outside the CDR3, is EPEVTQTPSHQVTQMGQEVILRCVPISNHLYFYWYRQILGQKVEFLVSFYNNEISEKSEIFDDQFSVERPDGSNFTLKIRSTKLEDSAMYFCASRGGTVNQPQHFGDGTRLSIL.

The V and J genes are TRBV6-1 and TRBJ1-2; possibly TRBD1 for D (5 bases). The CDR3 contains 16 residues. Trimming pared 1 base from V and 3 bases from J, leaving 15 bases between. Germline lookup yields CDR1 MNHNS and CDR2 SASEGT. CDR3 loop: CASSEGDRRNYYGYTF. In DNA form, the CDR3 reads TGTGCCAGCAGTGAAGGAGACAGACGTAATTACTATGGCTACACCTTC.

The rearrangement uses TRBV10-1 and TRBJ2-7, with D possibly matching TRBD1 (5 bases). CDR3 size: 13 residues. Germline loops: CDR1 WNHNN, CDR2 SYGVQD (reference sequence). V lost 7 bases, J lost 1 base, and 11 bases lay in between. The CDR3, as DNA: TGCGCCAGCAAGCAGGGCAAATCCTACGAGCAGTACGTC. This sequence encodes CASKQGKSYEQYV.